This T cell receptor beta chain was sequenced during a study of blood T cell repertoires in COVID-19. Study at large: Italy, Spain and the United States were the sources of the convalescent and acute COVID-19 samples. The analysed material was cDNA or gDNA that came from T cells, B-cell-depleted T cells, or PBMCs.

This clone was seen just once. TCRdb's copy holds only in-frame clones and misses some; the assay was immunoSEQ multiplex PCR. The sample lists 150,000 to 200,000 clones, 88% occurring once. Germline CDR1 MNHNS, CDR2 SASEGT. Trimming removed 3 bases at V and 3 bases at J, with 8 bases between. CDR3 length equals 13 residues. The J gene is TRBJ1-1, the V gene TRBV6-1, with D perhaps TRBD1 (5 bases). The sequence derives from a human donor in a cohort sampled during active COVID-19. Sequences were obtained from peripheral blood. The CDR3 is CASSDRDHTEAFF. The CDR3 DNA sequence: TGTGCCAGCAGTGACAGGGATCACACTGAAGCTTTCTTT.